Presented here are 18 T cell receptor beta chains from one specimen sequenced in a study of blood T cells in healthy people across ages. The authors ran a second PCR of 7 to 11 cycles using a sample-barcoded 5' primer and a J-beta primer mix. TCRdb called the 5' RACE reads again in MiXCR, with one record for every CDR3 protein. The sample consists of around 990,000 distinct CDR3 sequences, almost 25% of them appearing once. The data were also submitted as part of a second study, on T cells of mothers and their children.

The specimen was blood. Receptor source: a girl aged 2 to 10 in good health.

The rearrangement uses TRBV11-3 and TRBJ2-1; D may be TRBD2 (5 bases). This CDR3 comprises 16 residues. The germline CDR1 and CDR2 sequences are SGHNT and YENEEA. The V gene lost 5 bases and the J gene lost 9 bases, with 23 bases spanning the gap. The CDR3 spells CASSRLTRDPTGEQFF. The CDR3 bases are TGTGCCAGCAGCCGTCTTACCCGGGATCCAACCGGTGAGCAGTTCTTC.

This clonotype was recorded a few times. V is TRBV3-1 and J is TRBJ2-4; D call uncertain. Germline V CDR1 and CDR2: LGHDT, YNNKEL (reference sequence). There are 18 residues in the CDR3. V lost 0 bases and J 5 bases, leaving 20 bases between the germline ends. The CDR3 is CASSQDPGGISQENIQYF. CDR3 nucleotides: TGTGCCAGCAGCCAAGATCCCGGTGGAATATCGCAAGAAAACATTCAGTACTTC.

The chain has TRBV4-2 and TRBJ2-5; 11 positions agree with TRBD2. This CDR3 spans 15 amino acids. Looked up from germline, CDR1 is LGHNA and CDR2 is YNFKEQ. The J segment lost 4 bases and the V segment lost 0 bases, leaving 1 base of the junction unmatched. As DNA, the CDR3 is TGTGCCAGCAGCCAAGAGACTAGCGGGGTAGAGACCCAGTACTTC. It encodes CASSQETSGVETQYF.

This clonotype was seen only once. V gene TRBV7-2 combines with J gene TRBJ1-5, with TRBD1 as a possible D gene (5 bases). From germline, CDR1 is SGHTA and CDR2 FQGNSA. CDR3 size: 14 residues. V dropped 5 bases and J dropped 1 base, with 9 bases sitting between them. This CDR3 is CASSHRGSNQPQHF. The CDR3 DNA reads TGTGCCAGCAGCCACCGGGGGAGCAATCAGCCCCAGCATTTT.

This clonotype was detected a few times. J is TRBJ1-1 and V is TRBV7-2; TRBD1 matches at 7 bases. The junction had 15 bases not matched to a gene; V was cut back by 4 bases and J by 7 bases. This CDR3 has 16 amino acids. The germline gives CDR1 SGHTA, CDR2 FQGNSA. The CDR3 DNA follows: TGTGCCAGCAGCTATACCGGGACAGTGAGAGGAAGTGAAGCTTTCTTT. Protein sequence: CASSYTGTVRGSEAFF.

This sequence joins TRBV5-1 and TRBJ1-1, with D tentatively TRBD1 (5 bases). Trimming stripped 2 bases from V and 7 bases from J, with 18 bases between. Per the germline V gene, CDR1 is SGHRS and CDR2 is YFSETQ. The CDR3 contains 15 residues. CDR3 sequence: CASSFLGEGRNEAFF. As DNA, the CDR3 is TGCGCCAGCAGCTTTCTCGGGGAGGGGAGGAATGAAGCTTTCTTT.

This clonotype was detected a few times. The CDR3 region has the DNA TGTGCCAGCAGCATAGTGATATCAACTAATGAAAAACTGTTTTTT. It translates to CASSIVISTNEKLFF. The V gene is TRBV7-2, the J gene TRBJ1-4; D is unclear. Germline V gene data show CDR1 as SGHTA and CDR2 as FQGNSA. The CDR3 loop spans 15 amino acids. The ends were cut back, 5 bases at V and 0 bases at J, with 10 bases in the middle. Looking up the rest from reference TRBV7-2 and TRBJ1-4 gives the full variable domain: GAGVSQSPSNKVTEKGKDVELRCDPISGHTALYWYRQSLGQGLEFLIYFQGNSAPDKSGLPSDRFSAERTGGSVSTLTIQRTQQEDSAVYLCASSIVISTNEKLFFGSGTQLSVL.

This clonotype has more than one count but fewer than ten. The rearrangement uses TRBV6-6 and TRBJ2-7; D possibly matches TRBD1 or TRBD2 (5 bases each). The V gene lost 2 bases and the J gene lost 8 bases, with 7 bases spanning the gap. The CDR3 has 11 amino acids. Germline-derived CDR1 and CDR2 are MNHNY and SVGAGI (reference sequence). The CDR3 bases are TGTGCCAGCAGTTACGGGGGAAAGCAGTACTTC. This codes for CASSYGGKQYF.

This chain joins TRBV20-1 and TRBJ1-2; 7 bases agree with TRBD1. CDR3 length equals 14 residues. CDR1 is DFQATT and CDR2 is SNEGSKA in the germline V gene (reference sequence). The V gene end was trimmed by 3 bases and the J gene end by 6 bases; junction bases not matched to a gene: 10. The CDR3 DNA sequence: TGCAGTGCTAGGTTACAGGGGCCCTATGATGGCTACACCTTC. Translated: CSARLQGPYDGYTF.

The J gene is TRBJ2-1, the V gene TRBV28, with D perhaps assigned TRBD1 or TRBD2 (5 bases each). Germline V gene data show CDR1 as MDHEN and CDR2 as SYDVKM. Trimming removed 6 bases from V and 8 bases from J, with 23 bases in between. CDR3 length: 16 amino acids. The DNA for the CDR3 is TGTGCCAGCAGCCGCAGGGTTAGGGAAATGAGGGATGAGCAGTTCTTC. It translates to CASSRRVREMRDEQFF.

In this sample, this clonotype turned up a few times. CDR3 sequence reads: CASRPALQPNYGYTF. The CDR3 nucleotides are TGTGCCAGCAGGCCAGCACTTCAGCCTAACTATGGCTACACCTTC. This rearrangement joins TRBV6-5 to TRBJ1-2, with unresolved D. Germline V gene sequence: CDR1 MNHEY, CDR2 SVGAGI. V was trimmed by 6 bases and J by 0 bases, leaving 14 bases between them. The CDR3 is made up of 15 amino acids.

The chain carries TRBV7-6 and TRBJ1-4; D unclear. Germline V gives CDR1 SGHVS, CDR2 FNYEAQ. V lost 4 bases and J lost 5, with 14 bases in between. The CDR3 runs 15 residues. CDR3 bases: TGTGCCAGCAGCTCCACCCCGGGCCGAAATGAAAAACTGTTTTTT. Protein product: CASSSTPGRNEKLFF.

The rearrangement links TRBV6-5 to TRBJ1-2, with TRBD1 identical over 7 bases. Per germline, CDR1 MNHEY and CDR2 SVGAGI. Germline trimming cut 1 base from V and 8 bases from J; bases unmatched to any gene: 4. The CDR3 sequence is 13 residues long. The chain's CDR3 is CASSYFDRVGYTF. CDR3 bases: TGTGCCAGCAGTTACTTCGACAGGGTCGGCTACACCTTC.

At least ten counts were recorded for this clonotype. The rearrangement links TRBV6-1 to TRBJ1-5; D not resolved. The CDR3 totals 11 residues. Germline CDR1 and CDR2: MNHNS and SASEGT. V was cut by 9 bases and J by 4 bases, with 7 bases left in between. The CDR3 region has the DNA TGTGCCAGTAGCGAAAATCAGCCCCAGCATTTT. Its translation: CASSENQPQHF.

In its sample, this clonotype was seen a few times. V is TRBV20-1 and J is TRBJ1-3, with 7 bases lining up with TRBD1. Looked up from germline, CDR1 is DFQATT and CDR2 is SNEGSKA (reference sequence). This CDR3 is 13 amino acids long. The junction had 4 bases not matched to a gene; V was cut back by 5 bases and J by 3 bases. CDR3 DNA sequence: TGCAGTGCTGTCGACAGGGTTGGAAACACCATATATTTT. This sequence encodes CSAVDRVGNTIYF.

This clonotype occurred a few times. This sequence joins TRBV20-1 and TRBJ1-1; TRBD1 aligns across 12 bases. V was clipped by 2 bases and J by 0 bases; unmatched bases: 13. From germline, CDR1 is DFQATT and CDR2 SNEGSKA (reference sequence). This CDR3 is built from 19 residues. For the CDR3, the DNA is TGCAGTGCTAGATGGGGACAGGGGGCCCTATTAAGACTGAACACTGAAGCTTTCTTT. Amino acid sequence: CSARWGQGALLRLNTEAFF.

The V and J genes are TRBV6-5 and TRBJ1-2; maybe TRBD1 (6 bases). The CDR3 totals 14 residues. Germline-derived CDR1 and CDR2 are MNHEY and SVGAGI. Trimming stripped 5 bases from V and 4 bases from J, with 14 bases between. CDR3 loop: CASSDTGLRYGYTF. For the CDR3, the DNA is TGTGCCAGCAGTGATACAGGGCTTCGCTATGGCTACACCTTC.

This chain joins TRBV28 and TRBJ1-4; D remains ambiguous. CDR3 length equals 11 residues. V gave up 5 bases and J gave up 8 bases, with 6 bases separating them. Germline V lookup: CDR1 MDHEN, CDR2 SYDVKM. CDR3 protein: CASSTREKLFF. The CDR3 DNA reads TGTGCCAGCAGTACCCGAGAAAAACTGTTTTTT.